A selection of T cell receptor beta chains follows, all from one sample in a study of blood T cell repertoires in COVID-19. Produced via immunoSEQ multiplex PCR; TCRdb's table is partial and in-frame only. The sample holds about 34,000 clones, about 93% seen once. The sequenced sample was peripheral blood. The receptors derive from a human donor in a cohort sampled during active COVID-19. Both conserved end residues are part of each CDR3. Some rows mark clone size as missing; the rest say once, few, many or name a class of expanded clone.

CDR3 protein,J gene,clone size,V gene
CASSESGPSSYNEQFF,TRBJ2-1,NA,TRBV6-1
CASSMGPHGSYEQYF,TRBJ2-7,once,TRBV19
CASSIAGVTDTQYF,TRBJ2-3,NA,TRBV19
CASSTDRGSYEQYF,TRBJ2-7,NA,TRBV2
CASSPWEIADYEQYF,TRBJ2-7,NA,TRBV5-8
CASSDGGPSGNTIYF,TRBJ1-3,NA,TRBV11-2
CASSESGIRAFF,TRBJ1-1,once,TRBV2
CASWTSVSYEQYF,TRBJ2-7,NA,TRBV27
CASSFFSGTAYEQYF,TRBJ2-7,NA,TRBV28
CASSPTGTALEPQHF,TRBJ1-5,NA,TRBV18
CASSSQGSSYEQYF,TRBJ2-7,few,TRBV28
CASSLIGGEETQYF,TRBJ2-5,NA,TRBV7-3
CASSLIPGQASSYNEQFF,TRBJ2-1,once,TRBV7-9
CASSRERESEQYF,TRBJ2-7,NA,TRBV7-2
CAISDRTSVNTQYF,TRBJ2-3,NA,TRBV10-3
CASSYRQGEAFF,TRBJ1-1,NA,TRBV6-2/TRBV6-3
CASSQQGYGYTF,TRBJ1-2,NA,TRBV4-1
CASSSTRDSYNEQFF,TRBJ2-1,NA,TRBV7-2
CASSQVVGPNNNSPLHF,TRBJ1-6,NA,TRBV3-1/TRBV3-2
CASSWEENTEAFF,TRBJ1-1,NA,TRBV7-6
CASSVGLAASYNEQFF,TRBJ2-1,NA,TRBV9
CASSTLLAHTQYF,TRBJ2-3,NA,TRBV7-9
CASSSRGYEQYF,TRBJ2-7,NA,TRBV27